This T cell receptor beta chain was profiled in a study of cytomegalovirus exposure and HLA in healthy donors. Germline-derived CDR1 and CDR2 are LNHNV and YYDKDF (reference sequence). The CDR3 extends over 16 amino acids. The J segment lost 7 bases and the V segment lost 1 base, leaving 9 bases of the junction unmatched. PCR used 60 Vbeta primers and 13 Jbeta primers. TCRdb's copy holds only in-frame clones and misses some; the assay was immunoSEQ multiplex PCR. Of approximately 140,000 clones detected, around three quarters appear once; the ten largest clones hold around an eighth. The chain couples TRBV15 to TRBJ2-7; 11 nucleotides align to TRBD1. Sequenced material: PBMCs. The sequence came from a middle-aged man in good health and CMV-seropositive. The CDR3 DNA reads TGTGCCACCAGCAGAGGCCCGGGACAGGGGGAATGGGAGCAGTACTTC. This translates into CATSRGPGQGEWEQYF.